This T cell receptor beta chain was profiled in a study of radiation and T cells in renal cell carcinoma (dated by TCRdb to 2020 to 2021). General notes on the study: The samples were drawn from a clinical trial, where primary renal cell carcinomas were treated with 15 Gy of stereotactic body radiation therapy and then removed by nephrectomy 4 weeks afterward. Across all 55 or so samples, 3.8 million or so unique CDR3 nucleotide sequences encoding over 2.5 million unique CDR3 amino acid sequences were identified. A total of 53 samples underwent TCR beta sequencing, made up of around 26 tumors and about 27 peripheral blood samples.

This clone was seen only once. There is no known antigen for this receptor. No base quality information exists; no much larger clone differs at one position. The sample's time point label, decoded: blood 2 weeks post-SBRT. The sample's treatment or condition label, decoded: 15 Gy SBRT to primary tumor, nephrectomy 4 weeks later. To follow tumor-enriched clonotypes, serial peripheral blood was collected from radiation-treated patients at baseline and at 2 weeks and 4 weeks after SBRT. Renal cell carcinoma with clear cell pathology was present in all patients. The QIAamp DNA Blood Mini Kit (Qiagen) was used to prepare genomic DNA for TCR sequencing. Samples were included in the analyses only if all quality control checks were passed. Measured from the cysteine to the phenylalanine, the CDR3 is 16 residues long. CDR3 DNA is the only sequence kept; it has 48 bases, read in frame from the first base. CDR1 and CDR2, looked up from the germline V gene (reference sequence), are SEHNR and FQNEAQ. Between the V and J ends, shortened by 1 base and 0 bases respectively, the junction contains 10 bases.

TCR beta libraries were generated from genomic DNA with the immunoSEQ kit, following the manufacturer's recommendations. To prepare the libraries, a first multiplex PCR with proprietary primers was run, followed by a second PCR that added unique barcodes, and a bead cleanup was done after each round. Each sample batch included a kit-provided positive control reaction and a negative control reaction. The final libraries underwent checking on an Agilent 4200 TapeStation D1000 ScreenTape, volumetric pooling, and quantification by qPCR. Sequencing was performed on an Illumina NextSeq500 using a MidOutput 150-cycle cartridge, with 156 Read1 cycles, 15 Index1 cycles, and the kit custom primers. The pooled library was loaded at around 1.1 pM with a roughly 22% PhiX control spike-in. The paper's processing steps were these. Vendor-processed data were analyzed in R, with a clonotype defined as all T cells sharing the same CDR3 nucleotide sequence. In the clone abundance analyses, frequencies were normalized to the 10,000 most abundant clones in each sample. Public T cell clones, averaging fewer than five per sample, were removed before analysis. An abundance difference of at least 32-fold between compartments was the criterion for calling clonotypes tumor-enriched or baseline blood-enriched. A beta-binomial differential abundance model was applied to find clonotypes that expanded or contracted between blood time points. Tumor-blood repertoire similarity was measured with the Baroni-Urbani and Buser coefficient, and group comparisons used two-tailed Wilcoxon tests in R. The immuneACCESS repertoire file appears here via TCRdb, limited to in-frame rearrangements. These files lack a portion of the clones; in checked studies, under half of the deficit traces to unresolved V genes, and the cause of the others is not known. For V, J and clone size, that table is used; D and trimming come from the DNA. In this sample the table shows around 76,000 clones, roughly 80% of which occur a single time. Under 6.5% of the sample is in the top ten clones.

Overall results and qualifications from the work: In blood, the top tumor clonotypes increased between baseline and 2 weeks post-radiation and then shrank by 4 weeks, which suggests that tumor-resident clones expanded only transiently. Because pretreatment tumor biopsies were not available, the study could not determine whether clonotypes were already present within the tumor at baseline. With a single-armed trial design, the study had no way to address how radiation dose or scheduling affects the TCR repertoire. Tracking of blood repertoire dynamics stopped at approximately four weeks after treatment, with no follow-up past that point.

The sample consisted of blood, taken from a patient whose treatment included radiotherapy and nephrectomy. The chain uses TRBV7-9 and TRBJ1-3; a tentative D match to TRBD1 spans 5 bases. The origin of this receptor is a man between 60 and 70 years old with renal cell carcinoma. The bases read TGTGCCAGCAGCTTAGGTGGGGCCCTCTCTGGAAACACCATATATTTT. Its protein product is CASSLGGALSGNTIYF.